This TCR beta chain was identified in a study of lymphopenia after photon versus proton radiotherapy. Study-wide points: After lymphocyte nadir, photon-treated repertoires showed oligoclonal expansion, especially CD8+ Temra.

Sequencing was performed with immunoSEQ multiplex PCR; in TCRdb, only in-frame clones are kept and a portion is missing. The repertoire consists of 150,000 to 200,000 clones, with approximately 86% occurring once and the leading ten covering 4% to 5%. This clone was picked up a small number of times. The antigen is unknown. This CDR3 has 15 residues. V was cut by 0 bases and J by 0 bases, with 7 bases left in between. From germline, CDR1 is SGHKS and CDR2 YYEKEE (reference sequence). The receptor was derived from a man between 45 and 60 years old with gastric cancer. The chain joins TRBV5-5 to TRBJ1-3; unclear D gene. Sequenced material: peripheral blood, taken from a patient treated with photon-based radiotherapy. CDR3 region: CASSLGGFSGNTIYF. The CDR3 DNA reads TGTGCCAGCAGCTTGGGTGGTTTCTCTGGAAACACCATATATTTT.